In this sample, the clone carrying this T cell receptor (beta chain) turned up a few times. The antigen is undetermined. These data belong to a study of T cells in Graves' hyperthyroidism and ophthalmopathy. Hyperthyroidism of Graves' type that showed no ophthalmopathy progression within 18 months was stable. Exclusion criteria comprised uncontrolled infection, other autoimmune disease, pregnancy or lactation. Study-wide findings and caveats: Ophthalmopathy was identified by the model a median about 6.4 months ahead of onset.

V was cut by 5 bases and J by 7 bases, with 12 bases left in between. The CDR3 runs 14 residues. CDR1 is SGHTA and CDR2 is FQGNSA in the germline V gene. RNA transcripts provided the source from which TCR beta CDR3 regions were amplified. A set of HTBI primers served as the primers for a first-round RT-PCR of the TCR CDR3. A single record per CDR3 protein comes from TCRdb applying MiXCR to the multiplex PCR reads. The repertoire holds approximately 610,000 distinct CDR3 sequences, around 17% seen once, with 15% to 20% in the top ten. The TCR originated in a woman younger than 35 with Graves' hyperthyroidism. This sequence joins TRBV7-2 and TRBJ2-6; no clear D. Material: blood. Here the CDR3 reads CASSQVALANVLTF. The CDR3 DNA reads as TGTGCCAGCAGCCAGGTGGCCCTAGCCAACGTCCTGACTTTC.